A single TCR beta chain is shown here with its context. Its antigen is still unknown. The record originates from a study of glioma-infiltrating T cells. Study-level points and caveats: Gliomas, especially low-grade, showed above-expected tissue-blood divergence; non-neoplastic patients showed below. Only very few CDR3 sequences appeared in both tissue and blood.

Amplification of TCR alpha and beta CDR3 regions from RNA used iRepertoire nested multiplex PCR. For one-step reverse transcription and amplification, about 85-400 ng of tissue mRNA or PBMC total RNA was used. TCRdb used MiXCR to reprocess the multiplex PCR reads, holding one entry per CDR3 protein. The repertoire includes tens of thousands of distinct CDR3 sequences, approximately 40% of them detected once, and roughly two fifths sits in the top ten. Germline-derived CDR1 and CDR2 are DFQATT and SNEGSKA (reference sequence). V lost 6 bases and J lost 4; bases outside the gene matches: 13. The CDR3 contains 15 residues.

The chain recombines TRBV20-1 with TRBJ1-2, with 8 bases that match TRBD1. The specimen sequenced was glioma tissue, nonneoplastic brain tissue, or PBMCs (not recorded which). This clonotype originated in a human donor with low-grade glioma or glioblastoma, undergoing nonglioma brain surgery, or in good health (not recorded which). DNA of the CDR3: TGCAGTGCCAGCAGGACAAGGGACAGGAGCTATGGCTACACCTTC. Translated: CSASRTRDRSYGYTF.